This is a list of T cell receptor beta chains from one sample in a study of T cells in localized non-small cell lung cancer. Here immunoSEQ multiplex PCR was the method, and the copy in TCRdb shows in-frame clones only, minus some. This table has tens of thousands of clones, roughly nine tenths appearing once. The sequenced sample was peripheral blood, obtained before any cancer treatment. The receptors derive from an older male donor with stage III squamous cell lung carcinoma. CDR3s include the opening cysteine and the closing phenylalanine or tryptophan. A D gene is named only where the DNA matches it firmly. Size tells how often a clone was seen (once, few, many) or the class of an expanded clone, and some rows leave it out.

d_call: TRBD1
j_call: TRBJ2-5
clone_size: -
v_call: TRBV5-4
cdr3_aa: CASSPGQGRETQYF
cdr3_nt: TGTGCCAGCAGCCCGGGACAGGGGAGGGAGACCCAGTACTTC

d_call: -
j_call: TRBJ1-6
clone_size: -
v_call: TRBV5-4
cdr3_aa: CASSPTGPNSPLHF
cdr3_nt: TGTGCCAGCAGCCCGACAGGCCCCAATTCACCCCTCCACTTT

d_call: TRBD2
j_call: TRBJ2-1
clone_size: -
v_call: TRBV9
cdr3_aa: CASSEKLLAGDNEQFF
cdr3_nt: TGTGCCAGCAGCGAAAAACTCCTAGCGGGCGACAATGAGCAGTTCTTC

d_call: TRBD1
j_call: TRBJ2-2
clone_size: -
v_call: TRBV7-2
cdr3_aa: CASSFDRGRTGELFF
cdr3_nt: TGTGCCAGCAGCTTTGACAGGGGGCGCACCGGGGAGCTGTTTTTT

d_call: TRBD1
j_call: TRBJ2-4
clone_size: -
v_call: TRBV6-5
cdr3_aa: CAEETGTKNIQYF
cdr3_nt: TGTGCCGAGGAGACAGGGACCAAAAACATTCAGTACTTC

d_call: TRBD2
j_call: TRBJ2-1
clone_size: -
v_call: TRBV5-4
cdr3_aa: CASSLAGGADEQFF
cdr3_nt: TGTGCCAGCAGCTTGGCCGGGGGGGCGGATGAGCAGTTCTTC

d_call: TRBD2
j_call: TRBJ2-7
clone_size: -
v_call: TRBV7-2
cdr3_aa: CASSPLAGGLYEQYF
cdr3_nt: TGTGCCAGCAGCCCATTAGCGGGGGGCCTGTACGAGCAGTACTTC

d_call: -
j_call: TRBJ1-5
clone_size: -
v_call: TRBV6-1
cdr3_aa: CASSEGGTRQPQHF
cdr3_nt: TGTGCCAGCAGTGAAGGAGGAACGCGCCAGCCCCAGCATTTT

d_call: TRBD1
j_call: TRBJ1-4
clone_size: -
v_call: TRBV5-4
cdr3_aa: CASSTKDRGHEKLFF
cdr3_nt: TGTGCCAGCAGTACGAAGGACAGGGGTCATGAAAAACTGTTTTTT

d_call: -
j_call: TRBJ2-3
clone_size: -
v_call: TRBV13
cdr3_aa: CASSGGTDTILDTQYF
cdr3_nt: TGTGCCAGCAGCGGCGGGACGGACACAATCCTTGATACGCAGTATTTT

d_call: -
j_call: TRBJ1-1
clone_size: -
v_call: TRBV10-2
cdr3_aa: CASSNAFTEAFF
cdr3_nt: TGCGCCAGCAGTAACGCCTTCACTGAAGCTTTCTTT

d_call: -
j_call: TRBJ1-4
clone_size: -
v_call: TRBV30
cdr3_aa: CAWSVLPGRVNEKLFF
cdr3_nt: TGTGCCTGGAGTGTTCTACCGGGACGGGTTAATGAAAAACTGTTTTTT

d_call: -
j_call: TRBJ2-7
clone_size: -
v_call: TRBV2
cdr3_aa: CASRERSGLLAYEQYF
cdr3_nt: TGTGCCAGCAGAGAGAGATCGGGACTTCTGGCCTACGAGCAGTACTTC

d_call: -
j_call: TRBJ1-1
clone_size: -
v_call: TRBV6-1
cdr3_aa: CASSPRRGTEAFF
cdr3_nt: TGTGCCAGCAGTCCCCGCAGAGGCACTGAAGCTTTCTTT

d_call: -
j_call: TRBJ2-5
clone_size: -
v_call: TRBV5-5
cdr3_aa: CASSLGVPQETQYF
cdr3_nt: TGTGCCAGCAGCCTAGGAGTTCCACAAGAGACCCAGTACTTC

d_call: -
j_call: TRBJ1-2
clone_size: -
v_call: TRBV4-2
cdr3_aa: CASSQDRGGSRGHYTF
cdr3_nt: TGTGCCAGCAGCCAAGATCGAGGCGGGTCACGGGGCCACTACACCTTC

d_call: -
j_call: TRBJ1-2
clone_size: -
v_call: TRBV5-4
cdr3_aa: CASSPDEIVRAQTF
cdr3_nt: TGTGCCAGCAGCCCCGACGAGATTGTAAGGGCGCAGACCTTC

d_call: TRBD1
j_call: TRBJ1-2
clone_size: -
v_call: TRBV30
cdr3_aa: CAWGQGGYGYTF
cdr3_nt: TGTGCCTGGGGACAGGGGGGGTATGGCTACACCTTC

d_call: TRBD1
j_call: TRBJ1-2
clone_size: -
v_call: TRBV6-1
cdr3_aa: CASSEDTGGWSSYGYTF
cdr3_nt: TGTGCCAGCAGTGAAGACACAGGGGGTTGGTCTAGCTATGGCTACACCTTC

d_call: -
j_call: TRBJ2-2
clone_size: once
v_call: TRBV6-1
cdr3_aa: CASMRGENTGELFF
cdr3_nt: TGTGCCAGCATGAGGGGAGAGAACACCGGGGAGCTGTTTTTT

d_call: -
j_call: TRBJ1-6
clone_size: -
v_call: TRBV30
cdr3_aa: CAWSAPGTSSYNSPLHF
cdr3_nt: TGTGCCTGGAGTGCCCCCGGGACAAGCTCCTATAATTCACCCCTCCACTTT

d_call: -
j_call: TRBJ1-2
clone_size: few
v_call: TRBV28
cdr3_aa: CASSGGRDYGYTF
cdr3_nt: TGTGCCAGCAGTGGGGGCAGGGACTATGGCTACACCTTC

d_call: -
j_call: TRBJ2-5
clone_size: -
v_call: TRBV11-2
cdr3_aa: CASASDRSLETQYF
cdr3_nt: TGTGCCAGCGCATCGGACCGTTCTCTAGAGACCCAGTACTTC

d_call: TRBD1
j_call: TRBJ1-6
clone_size: -
v_call: TRBV14
cdr3_aa: CASSSTGGAAPLHF
cdr3_nt: TGTGCCAGCAGCAGTACAGGGGGTGCTGCACCCCTCCACTTT

d_call: TRBD2
j_call: TRBJ2-3
clone_size: -
v_call: TRBV7-9
cdr3_aa: CASSFSTSGAGDTQYF
cdr3_nt: TGTGCCAGCAGCTTCTCAACTAGCGGGGCCGGAGATACGCAGTATTTT

d_call: -
j_call: TRBJ1-2
clone_size: -
v_call: TRBV7-2
cdr3_aa: CASSWTDRGYGYTF
cdr3_nt: TGTGCCAGCAGCTGGACCGACCGGGGCTATGGCTACACCTTC

d_call: -
j_call: TRBJ2-3
clone_size: -
v_call: TRBV5-6
cdr3_aa: CASSSTGTDTQYF
cdr3_nt: TGTGCCAGCAGCTCGACAGGAACAGATACGCAGTATTTT

d_call: -
j_call: TRBJ1-1
clone_size: -
v_call: TRBV19
cdr3_aa: CASSPQRGLNTEAFF
cdr3_nt: TGTGCCAGTAGTCCCCAGCGGGGGTTGAACACTGAAGCTTTCTTT

d_call: -
j_call: TRBJ1-1
clone_size: -
v_call: TRBV7-8
cdr3_aa: CASSSRQYPRYTEAFF
cdr3_nt: TGTGCCAGCAGCAGTAGACAGTACCCGAGATACACTGAAGCTTTCTTT